This T cell receptor beta chain was documented in a study of shared clonotypes between healthy human individuals. CDR1 and CDR2 (germline): SGHNT, YYREEE (reference sequence). Trimming took 9 bases from V and 0 from J, leaving 12 bases between them. This CDR3 comprises 14 residues. Using immunoSEQ multiplex PCR, the repertoire was profiled, and TCRdb retains in-frame clones only, with some absent. The sample contains about 490,000 clones, 70% to 80% of which appear only once. This sequence was found in a woman aged 40 to 55 in good health. Some clones in this sample may be carry-over from other donors' samples. The rearrangement uses TRBV5-4 and TRBJ2-2, with unresolved D. Sequences were obtained from PBMCs. The CDR3 DNA reads as TGTGCCACCCAAACCTTAACGAACACCGGGGAGCTGTTTTTT. Translation gives CATQTLTNTGELFF.